What follows is one TCR beta chain and its context. The target of this receptor is not known. No quality values exist for individual bases; no much larger clone is one base distant. Per the publication, the time point label means: newly diagnosed GD, antithyroid drugs for less than 3 months. For both TCR sequencing and RNA sequencing, RNA was extracted from PBMCs in TRIzol. The diagnosis of Graves' disease was made according to American Thyroid Association guidelines. Patients for the study were recruited at an endocrinology department in Xi'an, China. Each patient gave approximately 8.8 milliliters of peripheral blood, collected in an EDTA anticoagulant tube. Ficoll Paque Plus density gradient separation was used to isolate PBMCs, and no further T cell sorting was performed. An Agilent 2100 Bioanalyzer and agarose gel were used to assess RNA quality, and a NanoDrop 2000 was used to measure RNA concentration.

Receptor libraries were prepared by multiplex PCR. The sequencing machine was an Illumina HiSeq 4000. CDR3 regions were amplified by Arm-PCR with iRepertoire HTBI primers to construct TCR beta libraries. PCR products were gel purified before sequencing. Under the source paper's analysis protocol: Gene usage analysis of CDR3 amino acid clonotypes relied on the roughly 60 TRBV and 13 to 15 TRBJ segments identified across samples. COPE and FqMerger were used to merge filtered high-quality paired reads into contigs. BLAST was used to align contigs to the IMGT TRBV, TRBD and TRBJ reference genes, and CDR3 was defined following IMGT. Clonotypes above 0.1% frequency were classified as highly expanded clones. Repertoire diversity was measured by Shannon entropy, and V-J evenness by the Gini coefficient. A clonotype was considered public if more than one individual shared it. TCRdb trimmed public reads at Q25 via fastp, called clones via MiXCR and kept in-frame beta chains. Rows merge per CDR3 protein into single entries with the most common DNA and genes. TCRdb, not the authors, supplied the V and J calls. The sample has approximately 560,000 distinct CDR3 sequences on record, roughly a sixth of them singletons. The ten largest make up around 13% of the sample.

This specimen belongs to a study of regulatory T cells in long-lasting Graves disease (dated by TCRdb to the early 2020s). Regarding the study in general: In the newly diagnosed Graves' disease group, patients had been taking antithyroid drugs for less than 3 months. Persistent Graves' disease patients were compared with newly diagnosed Graves' disease patients by peripheral blood TCR sequencing and RNA sequencing. The study was conducted in China and was registered as a clinical trial. A total of 35 or so samples were covered by TCR sequencing, comprising approximately 13 persistent and 20 or so newly diagnosed Graves' disease patients.

Findings and caveats that apply to the study as a whole: Preferential use of TRBV28, TRBJ1-2 and TRBJ2-5 was observed in persistent disease, whereas TRBV20-1 and TRBJ2-1 were favored in newly diagnosed disease. Sequencing and analysis were limited to the TCR beta chain. Compared with newly diagnosed patients, patients with persistent Graves' disease had lower TCR Shannon entropy and fewer highly expanded clones, which suggests clonal expansion. The small sample size was acknowledged by the authors as a limitation that may reduce accuracy. Only peripheral blood was studied, because thyroid tissue, the primary lesion, was inaccessible. More public clonotypes were shared among persistent patients (roughly 2,700) than among newly diagnosed patients (under 1,000).

From cysteine to phenylalanine, the CDR3 is 16 amino acids long. The CDR3 DNA has 48 bases and is translated from base 1. V loses 2 bases, J loses 4 bases, and the germline ends lie 15 bases apart. CDR1 SNHLY and CDR2 FYNNEI are derived from the germline V gene. The same specimen was also included in a second study, on T cells in Graves' hyperthyroidism and ophthalmopathy. Per that second paper: A patient counted as having stable Graves' hyperthyroidism if no progression to ophthalmopathy occurred over 18 months of follow-up. Hyperthyroidism patients were newly diagnosed, with disease duration under 2 months, and aged 18 to 65 years. Patients with uncontrolled infections, other autoimmune diseases, pregnancy or lactation were excluded. Clinical symptoms, serum thyroxine and TRAb, thyroid ultrasound, and orbital computed tomography formed the basis for the diagnoses. The TCR CDR3 was subjected to a first round of RT-PCR using the HTBI primer set and the Qiagen OneStep RT-PCR kit. Most expanded thyroid clonotypes (frequency above 0.001) were also detected in blood, a finding suggesting that blood repertoires may reflect thyroid immune responses. A model built on a 13 V-J signature distinguished ophthalmopathy from stable hyperthyroidism, reaching around 87% sensitivity and under 84% specificity in cross-validation and 80%/75% in testing. In validation, progression to ophthalmopathy was predicted by the model with 70% to 71% sensitivity and 72.22% specificity, a median of roughly six months before onset. A discovery cohort of about a hundred patients, 43 with Graves' ophthalmopathy and approximately 57 with stable Graves' hyperthyroidism, was used to find distinguishing TCR V-J signatures. Prospective prediction of ophthalmopathy was tested in an independent validation cohort consisting of 18 to 20 hyperthyroidism patients and approximately 16 patients who later progressed to ophthalmopathy. The approximately 97 discovery patients were randomly divided into training and test sets at a 7:3 ratio. In six Graves' hyperthyroidism patients, the study also compared T-cell repertoires from thyroid tissue with T-cell repertoires from blood. Following sampling, methimazole starting at 30 mg daily was given to hyperthyroidism patients, and high-dose intravenous methylprednisolone was given to ophthalmopathy patients. Libraries were constructed in a second round of multiplex PCR, after which size selection and purification were carried out. Paired-end sequencing of the libraries was performed with 100 bp reads on an Illumina HiSeq2000. Raw data were processed with SOAPnuke, discarding reads with adapters, uncalled bases, mean Phred below 15, or no exact constant-primer or identifier match. COPE v1.2.5 was used to merge high-quality paired reads, and clonotypes were defined as unique nucleotide sequences. Clonotypes were aligned to IMGT TRBV, TRBD and TRBJ reference segments using MiTCR v1.1. Analysis was restricted to V-J combinations with a frequency above 0.0001, which covered about 99% of repertoires. A TCS score was defined as the ratio between F50 (clonal expansion) and ExV (chaos), using BLOSUM62-based TCRdist between CDR3 peptides within each V-J. Welch's t-statistics and random forest reduced roughly 500 V-J features to roughly 13, which were used in a naive Bayes classifier (R e1071). No statistical method was used to fix the sample size in advance, and group allocation was not hidden from the investigators. The paper reports TCR Vbeta CDR3 sequencing of 130 to 150 peripheral blood samples: approximately 41 ophthalmopathy, roughly 80 hyperthyroidism and 17 progressor patients.

The sequence links TRBV2 to TRBJ1-5; the D gene is possibly TRBD1, with 5 bases matching. The specimen comprised peripheral blood mononuclear cells (PBMCs), sampled at new diagnosis, from a patient treated with antithyroid drugs. The receptor comes from a young man with Graves disease. Donor details come from another sample of the same person, matched by shared clones. The DNA sequence is TGTGCCAGCAGTGAACCCGGGGACCTTCCGAATCAGCCCCAGCATTTT. This encodes CASSEPGDLPNQPQHF. Outside the CDR3, residues come from the reference TRBV2 and TRBJ1-5 proteins, so the full variable domain is: EPEVTQTPSHQVTQMGQEVILRCVPISNHLYFYWYRQILGQKVEFLVSFYNNEISEKSEIFDDQFSVERPDGSNFTLKIRSTKLEDSAMYFCASSEPGDLPNQPQHFGDGTRLSIL.